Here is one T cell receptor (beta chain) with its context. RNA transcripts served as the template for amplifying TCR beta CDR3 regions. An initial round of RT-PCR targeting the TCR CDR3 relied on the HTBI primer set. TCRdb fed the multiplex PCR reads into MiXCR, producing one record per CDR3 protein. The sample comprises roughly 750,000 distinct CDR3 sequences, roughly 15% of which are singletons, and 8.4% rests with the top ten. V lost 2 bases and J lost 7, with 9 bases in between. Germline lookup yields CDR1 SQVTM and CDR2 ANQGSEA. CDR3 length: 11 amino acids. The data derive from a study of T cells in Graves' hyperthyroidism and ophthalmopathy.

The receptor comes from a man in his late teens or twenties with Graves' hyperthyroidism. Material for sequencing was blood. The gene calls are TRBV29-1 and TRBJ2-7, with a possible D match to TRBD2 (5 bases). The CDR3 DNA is TGCAGCGTTGAAATACGAGGGGAGCAGTACTTC. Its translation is CSVEIRGEQYF.